Each of the 10 T cell receptor beta chains below was sequenced from the same sample in a study of cytomegalovirus exposure and HLA in healthy donors. The PCR employed 60 Vbeta primers together with 13 Jbeta primers. The protocol was immunoSEQ multiplex PCR, while the TCRdb copy is restricted to in-frame clones and leaves out a portion. Of fewer than 150,000 clones listed, around 81% are singletons. The sequencing input was PBMCs. The receptor source for this set is a man aged 40-49 years in good health and CMV-seropositive.

The rearrangement uses TRBV6-4 and TRBJ2-1; 8 bases are a match to TRBD2. V gave up 2 bases and J gave up 6 bases; unmatched junction bases: 15. CDR3 length: 18 amino acids. Germline V lookup: CDR1 MRHNA, CDR2 SNTAGT. As DNA, the CDR3 is TGTGCCAGCAGTGACGCCCCCCTCTCTTCGGGGGGGACCAATGAGCAGTTCTTC. Translating it yields CASSDAPLSSGGTNEQFF.

The V and J genes are TRBV6-5 and TRBJ1-1; D not resolved. The CDR3 consists of 11 residues. Germline CDR1 is MNHEY and CDR2 is SVGAGI. Trimming left V 7 bases short and J 2 bases short, with 5 bases between. The CDR3 DNA reads TGTGCCAGCATCAGAAACACTGAAGCTTTCTTT. Protein product: CASIRNTEAFF.

V is TRBV11-2 and J is TRBJ2-5, with D possibly TRBD1 on 5 matching bases. This CDR3 contains 14 residues. Germline assignment: CDR1 SGHAT and CDR2 FQNNGV. Trimming removed 4 bases from V and 2 bases from J, with 11 bases in between. CDR3 in DNA: TGTGCCAGCAGCTATAGCAGGGTTCAAGAGACCCAGTACTTC. Amino acids: CASSYSRVQETQYF.

The rearrangement joins TRBV11-2 to TRBJ1-6, with TRBD1 matching over 9 bases. The CDR3 is made up of 15 amino acids. Germline trimming cut 1 base from V and 12 bases from J; bases unmatched to any gene: 7. Germline lookup yields CDR1 SGHAT and CDR2 FQNNGV. CDR3 nucleotides: TGTGCCAGCAGCTTAGGTGGACAGGGGAACCGACCCCTCCACTTT. It codes for CASSLGGQGNRPLHF.

As regards this clone: The same CDR3 can be traced to other DNA sequences in this sample. The V gene is TRBV30, the J gene TRBJ2-1; TRBD2 aligns across 7 bases. The V segment lost 3 bases and the J segment 4 bases; nucleotides outside the gene matches: 9. The CDR3 consists of 15 residues. Germline values: CDR1 GTSNPN, CDR2 SVGIG (reference sequence). The DNA of the CDR3 is TGTGCCTGGAGATCTAGCGGACCTTTGTACAATGAGCAGTTCTTC. Its protein is CAWRSSGPLYNEQFF.

This clone came up a few times. This sequence joins TRBV6-6 and TRBJ1-4; 9 nucleotides match TRBD1. Germline V lookup: CDR1 MNHNY, CDR2 SVGAGI (reference sequence). V was pared by 2 bases and J by 6 bases, with 1 base of the junction left unmatched. This CDR3 has 14 residues. In DNA form, the CDR3 reads TGTGCCAGCAGTTACGGACAGGGGTATGAAAAACTGTTTTTT. Its protein product is CASSYGQGYEKLFF.

V usage is TRBV5-1 and J usage is TRBJ2-7; 15 bases line up with TRBD2. Looked up from germline, CDR1 is SGHRS and CDR2 is YFSETQ. V lost 4 bases, J lost 0 bases, and 8 bases stayed unmatched. The CDR3 extends over 18 amino acids. As DNA, the CDR3 is TGCGCCAGCAGCCGTGCGGGACTAGCGGGAGGTTACTCCTACGAGCAGTACTTC. Translating it yields CASSRAGLAGGYSYEQYF.

V is TRBV28 and J is TRBJ2-2; D gene uncertain. Germline V CDR1 and CDR2: MDHEN, SYDVKM. This CDR3 comprises 14 residues. With 7 bases removed from V and 2 bases from J, the gap between germline ends came to 11 bases. CDR3 bases: TGTGCCAGCAATGGGCCCCTTAACACCGGGGAGCTGTTTTTT. Protein product: CASNGPLNTGELFF. Based on the CDR3 plus reference TRBV28 and TRBJ2-2, the full variable domain is DVKVTQSSRYLVKRTGEKVFLECVQDMDHENMFWYRQDPGLGLRLIYFSYDVKMKEKGDIPEGYSVSREKKERFSLILESASTNQTSMYLCASNGPLNTGELFFGEGSRLTVL.

The chain has TRBV10-3 and TRBJ2-7, with TRBD2 matching over 11 bases. Germline V lookup: CDR1 ENHRY, CDR2 SYGVKD. The CDR3 contains 18 residues. J lost 4 bases, V lost 0 bases, and 11 bases had no gene match. The CDR3 region is CAISESNSRLAGGYEQYF. CDR3 sequence (DNA): TGTGCCATCAGTGAGTCGAATTCGAGGCTAGCGGGGGGTTACGAGCAGTACTTC.

The V gene is TRBV9, the J gene TRBJ2-2; D may be TRBD2 (5 bases). Germline V gives CDR1 SGDLS, CDR2 YYNGEE. This CDR3 region has 17 residues. The V end lost 1 base, the J end lost 6 bases, and 19 bases lay between the germline ends. The CDR3 region is CASSVTPGVTGSGELFF. The CDR3 coding sequence is TGTGCCAGCAGCGTAACACCCGGGGTAACGGGATCCGGGGAGCTGTTTTTT.